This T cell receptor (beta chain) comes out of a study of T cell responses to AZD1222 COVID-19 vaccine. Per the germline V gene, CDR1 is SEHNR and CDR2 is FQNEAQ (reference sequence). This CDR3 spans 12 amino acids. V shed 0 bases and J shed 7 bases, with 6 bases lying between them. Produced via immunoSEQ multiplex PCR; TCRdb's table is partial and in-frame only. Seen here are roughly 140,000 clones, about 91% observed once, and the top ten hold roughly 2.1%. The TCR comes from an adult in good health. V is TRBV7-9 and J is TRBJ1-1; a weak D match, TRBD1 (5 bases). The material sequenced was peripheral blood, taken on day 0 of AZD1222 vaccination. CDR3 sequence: CASSLAGDEAFF. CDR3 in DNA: TGTGCCAGCAGCTTAGCGGGGGATGAAGCTTTCTTT.